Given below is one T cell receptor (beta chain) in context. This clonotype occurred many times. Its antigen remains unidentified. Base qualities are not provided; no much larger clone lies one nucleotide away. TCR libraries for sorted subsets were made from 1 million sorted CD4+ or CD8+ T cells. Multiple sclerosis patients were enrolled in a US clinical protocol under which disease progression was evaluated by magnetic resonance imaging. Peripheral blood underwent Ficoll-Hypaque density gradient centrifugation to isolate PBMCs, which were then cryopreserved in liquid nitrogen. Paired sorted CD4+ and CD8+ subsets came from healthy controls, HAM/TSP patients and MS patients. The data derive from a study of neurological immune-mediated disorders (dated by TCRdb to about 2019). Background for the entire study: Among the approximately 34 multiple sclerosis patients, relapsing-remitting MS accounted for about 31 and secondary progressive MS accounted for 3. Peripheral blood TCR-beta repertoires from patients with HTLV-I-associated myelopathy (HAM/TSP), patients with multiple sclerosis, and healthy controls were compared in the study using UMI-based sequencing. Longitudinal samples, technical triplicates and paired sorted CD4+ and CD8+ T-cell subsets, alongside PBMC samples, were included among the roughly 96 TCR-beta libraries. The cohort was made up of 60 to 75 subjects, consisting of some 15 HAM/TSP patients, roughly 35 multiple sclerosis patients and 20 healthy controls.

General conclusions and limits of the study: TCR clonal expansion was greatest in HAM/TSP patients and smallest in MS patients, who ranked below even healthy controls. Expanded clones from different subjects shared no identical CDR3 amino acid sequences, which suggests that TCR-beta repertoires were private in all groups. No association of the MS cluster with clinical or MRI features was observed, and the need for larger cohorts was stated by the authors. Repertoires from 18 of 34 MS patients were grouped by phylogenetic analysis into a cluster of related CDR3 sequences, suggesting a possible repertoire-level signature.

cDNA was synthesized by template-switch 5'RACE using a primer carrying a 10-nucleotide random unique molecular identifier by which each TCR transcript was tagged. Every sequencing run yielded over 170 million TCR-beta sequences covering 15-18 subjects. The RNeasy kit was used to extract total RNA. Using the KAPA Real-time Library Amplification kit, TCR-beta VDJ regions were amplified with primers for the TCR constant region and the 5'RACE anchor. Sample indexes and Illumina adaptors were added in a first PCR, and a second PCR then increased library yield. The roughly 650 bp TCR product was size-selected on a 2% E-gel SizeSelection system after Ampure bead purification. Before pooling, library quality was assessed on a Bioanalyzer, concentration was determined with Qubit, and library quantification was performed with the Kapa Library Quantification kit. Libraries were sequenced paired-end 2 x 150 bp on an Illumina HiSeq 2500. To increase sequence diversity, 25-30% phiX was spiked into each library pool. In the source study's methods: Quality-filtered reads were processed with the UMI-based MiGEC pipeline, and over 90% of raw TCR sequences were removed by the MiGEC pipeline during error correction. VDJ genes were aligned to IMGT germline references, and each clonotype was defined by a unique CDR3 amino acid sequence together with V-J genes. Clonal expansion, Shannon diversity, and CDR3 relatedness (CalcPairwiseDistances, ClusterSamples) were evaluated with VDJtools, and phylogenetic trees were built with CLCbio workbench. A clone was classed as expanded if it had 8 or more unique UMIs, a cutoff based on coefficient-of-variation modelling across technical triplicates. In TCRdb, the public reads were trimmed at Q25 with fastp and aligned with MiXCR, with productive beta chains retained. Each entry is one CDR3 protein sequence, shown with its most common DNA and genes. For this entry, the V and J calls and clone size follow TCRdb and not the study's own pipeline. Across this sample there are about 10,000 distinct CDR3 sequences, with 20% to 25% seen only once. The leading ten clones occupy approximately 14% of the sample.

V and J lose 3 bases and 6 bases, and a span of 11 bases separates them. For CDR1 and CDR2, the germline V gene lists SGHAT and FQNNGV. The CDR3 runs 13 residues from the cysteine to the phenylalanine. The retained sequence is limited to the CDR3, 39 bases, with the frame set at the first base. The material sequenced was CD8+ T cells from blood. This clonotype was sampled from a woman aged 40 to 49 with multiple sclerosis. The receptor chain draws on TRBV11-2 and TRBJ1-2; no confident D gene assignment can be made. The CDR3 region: CASSFSQSHGYTF. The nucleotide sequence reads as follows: TGTGCCAGCAGCTTCTCCCAATCCCATGGCTACACCTTC.